This is a list of T cell receptor beta chains from one sample in a study of OX40 agonist ivuxolimab in advanced cancers. Using immunoSEQ multiplex PCR, the repertoire was profiled, and TCRdb retains in-frame clones only, with some absent. The table shows over 85,000 clones, with about 92% occurring only once. Source: CD4+ or CD8+ T cells sorted from blood, taken in a trial of the OX40 agonist ivuxolimab. These receptors all come from an adult with an advanced solid tumor such as melanoma, head and neck, liver or kidney cancer. Both conserved end residues are part of each CDR3. Each record gives: V gene, J gene, CDR3 length, CDR3 protein.

V gene: TRBV28; J gene: TRBJ2-5; CDR3 length: 13; CDR3 protein: CASSRPGSETQYF
V gene: TRBV6-5; J gene: TRBJ1-2; CDR3 length: 13; CDR3 protein: CASSPHRAGGYTF
V gene: TRBV6-5; J gene: TRBJ2-1; CDR3 length: 12; CDR3 protein: CASRPSSDEQFF
V gene: TRBV5-1; J gene: TRBJ2-3; CDR3 length: 15; CDR3 protein: CASSSSGRAGDTQYF
V gene: TRBV7-3; J gene: TRBJ2-1; CDR3 length: 17; CDR3 protein: CASSPSKWTGSYNEQFF
V gene: TRBV4-2; J gene: TRBJ2-1; CDR3 length: 17; CDR3 protein: CASSQVGASGRDNEQFF
V gene: TRBV18; J gene: TRBJ2-7; CDR3 length: 14; CDR3 protein: CASSPTGNPYEQYF
V gene: TRBV5-1; J gene: TRBJ1-3; CDR3 length: 15; CDR3 protein: CASSLDWFSGNTIYF
V gene: TRBV19; J gene: TRBJ2-1; CDR3 length: 14; CDR3 protein: CAVTTSGAGGEQFF
V gene: TRBV7-6; J gene: TRBJ2-5; CDR3 length: 15; CDR3 protein: CASSLAASVQETQYF
V gene: TRBV28; J gene: TRBJ1-2; CDR3 length: 16; CDR3 protein: CASSFSDRDGMRGYTF
V gene: TRBV7-2; J gene: TRBJ2-3; CDR3 length: 15; CDR3 protein: CASSTMGTSTDTQYF
V gene: TRBV7-3; J gene: TRBJ2-1; CDR3 length: 15; CDR3 protein: CASRRQGAMDNEQFF
V gene: TRBV21-1; J gene: TRBJ2-4; CDR3 length: 21; CDR3 protein: CASSKPSTSGRGPGAKNIQYF
V gene: TRBV2; J gene: TRBJ1-5; CDR3 length: 16; CDR3 protein: CASSLRQGGSNQPQHF
V gene: TRBV30; J gene: TRBJ1-3; CDR3 length: 14; CDR3 protein: CAWLRSRSGNTIYF
V gene: TRBV28; J gene: TRBJ2-7; CDR3 length: 12; CDR3 protein: CASRSGPYEQYF
V gene: TRBV6-4; J gene: TRBJ2-1; CDR3 length: 15; CDR3 protein: CASSDSSGTSGEQFF
V gene: TRBV19; J gene: TRBJ2-1; CDR3 length: 17; CDR3 protein: CASSIGTSTAFYNEQFF
V gene: TRBV11-3; J gene: TRBJ2-6; CDR3 length: 15; CDR3 protein: CASSFGGSGANVLTF
V gene: TRBV5-5; J gene: TRBJ2-7; CDR3 length: 13; CDR3 protein: CASSLGLEGAEYF
V gene: TRBV7-2; J gene: TRBJ2-7; CDR3 length: 14; CDR3 protein: CASSLSGVSYEQYF
V gene: TRBV19; J gene: TRBJ1-2; CDR3 length: 13; CDR3 protein: CASGGVRNYGYTF
V gene: TRBV11-1; J gene: TRBJ2-7; CDR3 length: 15; CDR3 protein: CASSPRSDVSYEQYF
V gene: TRBV5-6; J gene: TRBJ2-7; CDR3 length: 14; CDR3 protein: CASSSQGYSYEQYF
V gene: TRBV7-2; J gene: TRBJ2-5; CDR3 length: 15; CDR3 protein: CASNPGTSGQETQYF
V gene: TRBV7-6; J gene: TRBJ2-3; CDR3 length: 16; CDR3 protein: CASSQPGTPSTDTQYF
V gene: TRBV5-1; J gene: TRBJ1-6; CDR3 length: 12; CDR3 protein: CASSLNNSPLHF
V gene: TRBV4-3; J gene: TRBJ2-3; CDR3 length: 15; CDR3 protein: CASSQGLAETDTQYF
V gene: TRBV7-8; J gene: TRBJ2-5; CDR3 length: 15; CDR3 protein: CASSFVGGNGETQYF
V gene: TRBV4-2; J gene: TRBJ2-2; CDR3 length: 18; CDR3 protein: CASSQEPYDRRGSGELFF
V gene: TRBV28; J gene: TRBJ1-1; CDR3 length: 13; CDR3 protein: CASSLYRGLEAFF
V gene: TRBV5-1; J gene: TRBJ1-4; CDR3 length: 16; CDR3 protein: CASSLGGGRTNEKLFF
V gene: TRBV4-2; J gene: TRBJ2-5; CDR3 length: 18; CDR3 protein: CASSRYHRGREGQETQYF
V gene: TRBV18; J gene: TRBJ2-1; CDR3 length: 20; CDR3 protein: CASSPPRGWGYRSSYNEQFF
V gene: TRBV9; J gene: TRBJ2-5; CDR3 length: 16; CDR3 protein: CASSVVAGGQGETQYF
V gene: TRBV11-3; J gene: TRBJ2-1; CDR3 length: 12; CDR3 protein: CASSYRGDEQFF
V gene: TRBV7-3; J gene: TRBJ1-2; CDR3 length: 16; CDR3 protein: CASSLEFAGAYYGYTF
V gene: TRBV28; J gene: TRBJ2-7; CDR3 length: 12; CDR3 protein: CASMAVAYEQYF
V gene: TRBV9; J gene: TRBJ1-1; CDR3 length: 13; CDR3 protein: CASSGIEGNEAFF
V gene: TRBV27; J gene: TRBJ1-6; CDR3 length: 15; CDR3 protein: CASSDRGPYNSPLHF
V gene: TRBV9; J gene: TRBJ2-2; CDR3 length: 16; CDR3 protein: CASSAGTVLGTGELFF
V gene: TRBV10-3; J gene: TRBJ1-3; CDR3 length: 16; CDR3 protein: CAISDGTGDSGNTIYF
V gene: TRBV27; J gene: TRBJ2-5; CDR3 length: 13; CDR3 protein: CASSLLGSETQYF
V gene: TRBV30; J gene: TRBJ1-1; CDR3 length: 13; CDR3 protein: CAWSLLGNTEAFF
V gene: TRBV5-1; J gene: TRBJ2-1; CDR3 length: 14; CDR3 protein: CASSRREEVNEQFF
V gene: TRBV18; J gene: TRBJ2-6; CDR3 length: 17; CDR3 protein: CASSPGTVLSGANVLTF
V gene: TRBV29-1; J gene: TRBJ2-4; CDR3 length: 12; CDR3 protein: CSVEVGRNIQYF
V gene: TRBV28; J gene: TRBJ1-5; CDR3 length: 14; CDR3 protein: CASTDTGGYQPQHF
V gene: TRBV7-2; J gene: TRBJ1-2; CDR3 length: 17; CDR3 protein: CASSEQVYLLTNYGYTF
V gene: TRBV23-1; J gene: TRBJ2-2; CDR3 length: 18; CDR3 protein: CASSRPRQGPANTGELFF
V gene: TRBV19; J gene: TRBJ1-1; CDR3 length: 14; CDR3 protein: CASSMSRERAEAFF
V gene: TRBV27; J gene: TRBJ2-3; CDR3 length: 17; CDR3 protein: CASSLSGRAISTDTQYF
V gene: TRBV29-1; J gene: TRBJ1-1; CDR3 length: 11; CDR3 protein: CSVARTAEAFF
V gene: TRBV2; J gene: TRBJ2-4; CDR3 length: 11; CDR3 protein: CASARTDNKYF
V gene: TRBV5-1; J gene: TRBJ2-1; CDR3 length: 15; CDR3 protein: CASSLGTSGSNEQFF
V gene: TRBV18; J gene: TRBJ1-1; CDR3 length: 14; CDR3 protein: CASSRGTANTEAFF